These T cell receptor beta chains were read from a single sample in a study of PD-1 blockade in classical Hodgkin lymphoma. Measured with immunoSEQ multiplex PCR; TCRdb has only the in-frame clones, and not every one. In the table there are 100,000 to 120,000 clones, approximately 89% of which are singletons. The source was peripheral blood mononuclear cells (PBMCs), collected before the fourth cycle of nivolumab. These receptors came from a human donor with classical Hodgkin lymphoma. Each CDR3 is given with its conserved first and last residue. A D gene is named only where the DNA matches it firmly. Clone size is stated in some rows and not others, as once, few, many or a class when expanded.

>NA|TRBJ1-5|TRBV21-1|once
CASSNGPGSTNQPQHF
TGTGCCAGCAGCAATGGTCCGGGTAGTACGAATCAGCCCCAGCATTTT
>NA|TRBJ1-4|TRBV10-2|NA
CASSESGPGGEKLFF
TGCGCCAGCAGTGAGTCAGGCCCGGGGGGGGAAAAACTGTTTTTT
>NA|TRBJ2-5|TRBV5-1|NA
CASSLAGGRETQYF
TGCGCCAGCAGCTTGGCCGGAGGGAGGGAGACCCAGTACTTC
>TRBD1|TRBJ1-1|TRBV5-6|NA
CASSSRDRGLNTEAFF
TGTGCCAGCAGCTCCCGGGACAGGGGCCTTAACACTGAAGCTTTCTTT
>TRBD2|TRBJ2-7|TRBV27|NA
CASRPGLAGIQGLFQQYF
TGTGCCAGCAGACCGGGACTAGCGGGAATCCAGGGGCTGTTCCAGCAGTACTTC
>NA|TRBJ2-3|TRBV5-8|NA
CASSLASGVSPDTQYF
TGTGCCAGCAGCTTGGCATCGGGAGTTTCGCCAGATACGCAGTATTTT
>TRBD2|TRBJ2-7|TRBV19|NA
CASSISSGSVSYEQYF
TGTGCCAGTAGTATTTCTAGCGGGAGTGTCTCCTACGAGCAGTACTTC
>NA|TRBJ2-2|TRBV5-6|NA
CASSLESLELFF
TGTGCCAGCAGCTTGGAATCTCTGGAGCTGTTTTTT
>TRBD1|TRBJ1-2|TRBV6-5|NA
CASSYDRGYGYTF
TGTGCCAGCAGTTACGACAGGGGCTATGGCTACACCTTC
>NA|TRBJ1-5|TRBV19|NA
CASSMQGLNPTQHF
TGTGCCAGTAGTATGCAGGGCCTCAACCCGACCCAGCATTTT
>TRBD2|TRBJ2-7|TRBV6-5|NA
CASSSRLASSSYEQYF
TGTGCCAGCAGTTCCCGACTAGCGTCCTCCTCCTACGAGCAGTACTTC
>TRBD2|TRBJ2-1|TRBV11-3|NA
CASSPRVAGALNEQFF
TGTGCCAGCAGCCCCCGGGTAGCGGGAGCCCTCAATGAGCAGTTCTTC
>NA|TRBJ1-5|TRBV15|NA
CATSRDYWVLGQPQHF
TGTGCCACCAGCAGAGATTATTGGGTTCTCGGTCAGCCCCAGCATTTT
>TRBD1|TRBJ1-2|TRBV30|NA
CAWSKGTGGYGYTF
TGTGCCTGGAGTAAGGGGACAGGGGGTTATGGCTACACCTTC
>NA|TRBJ2-7|TRBV30|once
CAWGRRGEQYF
TGTGCCTGGGGACGCCGAGGCGAGCAGTACTTC
>NA|TRBJ2-3|TRBV7-9|NA
CASSSSTDTQYF
TGTGCCAGCAGCTCATCCACAGATACGCAGTATTTT
>NA|TRBJ2-1|TRBV5-1|NA
CASRSDRSGSYNEQFF
TGCGCCAGCAGGTCCGACAGGTCGGGCTCCTACAATGAGCAGTTCTTC
>NA|TRBJ2-7|TRBV14|NA
CASSRSSYEQYF
TGTGCCAGCAGCCGAAGCTCCTACGAGCAGTACTTC
>TRBD2|TRBJ2-7|TRBV19|NA
CASRNLGTSGSEQYF
TGTGCCAGTAGAAACCTCGGGACTAGCGGGAGCGAGCAGTACTTC
>NA|TRBJ2-2|TRBV5-1|NA
CASSSSAEGVWDVELFF
TGCGCCAGCAGCTCATCGGCGGAGGGGGTCTGGGATGTTGAACTGTTTTTT
>NA|TRBJ2-7|TRBV11-2|NA
CASSLGQGGSYEQYF
TGTGCCAGCAGCTTAGGCCAAGGGGGCTCCTACGAGCAGTACTTC
>NA|TRBJ2-3|TRBV11-2|NA
CASSFWTVADTQYF
TGTGCCAGCAGCTTCTGGACAGTCGCGGATACGCAGTATTTT
>TRBD1|TRBJ2-7|TRBV5-1|NA
CASSWDRSYEQYF
TGCGCCAGCAGCTGGGACAGGTCCTACGAGCAGTACTTC
>TRBD1|TRBJ1-5|TRBV28|NA
CASSPLPGQGYQPQHF
TGTGCCAGCAGCCCCCTTCCGGGACAGGGGTATCAGCCCCAGCATTTT